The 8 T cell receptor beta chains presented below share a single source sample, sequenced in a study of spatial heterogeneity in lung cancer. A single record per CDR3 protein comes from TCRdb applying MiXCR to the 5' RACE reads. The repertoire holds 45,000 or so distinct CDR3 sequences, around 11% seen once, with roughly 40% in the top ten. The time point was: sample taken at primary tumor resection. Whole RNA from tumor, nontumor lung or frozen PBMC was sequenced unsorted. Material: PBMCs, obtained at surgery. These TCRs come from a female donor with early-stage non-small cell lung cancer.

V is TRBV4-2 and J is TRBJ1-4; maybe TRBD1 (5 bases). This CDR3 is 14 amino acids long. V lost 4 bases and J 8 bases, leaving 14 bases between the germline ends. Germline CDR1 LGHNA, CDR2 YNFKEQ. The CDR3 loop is CASSPGTLREKLFF. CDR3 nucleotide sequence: TGTGCCAGCAGCCCTGGGACGCTGAGGGAAAAACTGTTTTTT.

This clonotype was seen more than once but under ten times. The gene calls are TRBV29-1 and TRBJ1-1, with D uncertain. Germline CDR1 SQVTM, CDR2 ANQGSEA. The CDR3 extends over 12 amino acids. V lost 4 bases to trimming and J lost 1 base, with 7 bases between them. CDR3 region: CSVARSNTEAFF. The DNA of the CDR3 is TGCAGCGTTGCCAGGTCGAACACTGAAGCTTTCTTT.

Here the CDR3 DNA reads TGTGCCAGCAGCCCCCGCCCCGGCAGTGAAAAACTGTTTTTT. Its translation is CASSPRPGSEKLFF. The chain combines TRBV11-2 with TRBJ1-4, with D uncertain. The CDR3 totals 14 residues. Per germline, CDR1 SGHAT and CDR2 FQNNGV. The V and J ends lost 5 bases and 7 bases respectively, with 14 bases between them. Complete variable domain (other parts from reference TRBV11-2 and TRBJ1-4): EAGVAQSPRYKIIEKRQSVAFWCNPISGHATLYWYQQILGQGPKLLIQFQNNGVVDDSQLPKDRFSAERLKGVDSTLKIQPAKLEDSAVYLCASSPRPGSEKLFFGSGTQLSVL.

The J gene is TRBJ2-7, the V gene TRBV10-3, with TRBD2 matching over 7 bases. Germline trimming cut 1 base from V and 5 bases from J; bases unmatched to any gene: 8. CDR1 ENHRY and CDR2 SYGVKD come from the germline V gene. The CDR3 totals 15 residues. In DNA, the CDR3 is TGTGCCATCAGTGAGTTCCGTGGGGGGGGGAACGAGCAGTACTTC. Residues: CAISEFRGGGNEQYF.

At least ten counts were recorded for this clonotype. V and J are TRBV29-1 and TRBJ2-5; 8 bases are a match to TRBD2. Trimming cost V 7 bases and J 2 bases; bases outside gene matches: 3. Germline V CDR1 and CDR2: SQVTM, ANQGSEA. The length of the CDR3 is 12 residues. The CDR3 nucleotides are TGCAGCGCCAAGCGGGGGCAAGAGACCCAGTACTTC. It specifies CSAKRGQETQYF.

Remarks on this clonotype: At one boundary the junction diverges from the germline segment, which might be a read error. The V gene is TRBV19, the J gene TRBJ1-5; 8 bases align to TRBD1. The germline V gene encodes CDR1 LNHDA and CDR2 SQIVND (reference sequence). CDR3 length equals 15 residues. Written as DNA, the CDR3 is TGTGCCAGTAGTATCGGACAGGGAAGGAATCAGCTCCAGCATTTT. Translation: CASSIGQGRNQLQHF.

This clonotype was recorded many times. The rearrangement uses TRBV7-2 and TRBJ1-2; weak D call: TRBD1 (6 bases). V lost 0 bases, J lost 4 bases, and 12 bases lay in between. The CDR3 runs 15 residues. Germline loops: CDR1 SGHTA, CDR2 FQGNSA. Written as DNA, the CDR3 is TGTGCCAGCAGCTTAGCTGGGGGCAAGGGCTATGGCTACACCTTC. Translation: CASSLAGGKGYGYTF. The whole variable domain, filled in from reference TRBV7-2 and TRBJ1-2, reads GAGVSQSPSNKVTEKGKDVELRCDPISGHTALYWYRQSLGQGLEFLIYFQGNSAPDKSGLPSDRFSAERTGGSVSTLTIQRTQQEDSAVYLCASSLAGGKGYGYTFGSGTRLTVV.

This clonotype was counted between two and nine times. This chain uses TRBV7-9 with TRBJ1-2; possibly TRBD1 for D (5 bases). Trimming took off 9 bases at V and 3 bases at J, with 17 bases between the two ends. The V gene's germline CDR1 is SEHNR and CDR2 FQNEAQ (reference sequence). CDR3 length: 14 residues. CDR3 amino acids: CASTGPGGDYGYTF. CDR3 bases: TGTGCCAGTACCGGACCGGGGGGAGACTATGGCTACACCTTC. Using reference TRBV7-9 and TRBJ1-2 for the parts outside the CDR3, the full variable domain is DTGVSQNPRHKITKRGQNVTFRCDPISEHNRLYWYRQTLGQGPEFLTYFQNEAQLEKSRLLSDRFSAERPKGSFSTLEIQRTEQGDSAMYLCASTGPGGDYGYTFGSGTRLTVV.